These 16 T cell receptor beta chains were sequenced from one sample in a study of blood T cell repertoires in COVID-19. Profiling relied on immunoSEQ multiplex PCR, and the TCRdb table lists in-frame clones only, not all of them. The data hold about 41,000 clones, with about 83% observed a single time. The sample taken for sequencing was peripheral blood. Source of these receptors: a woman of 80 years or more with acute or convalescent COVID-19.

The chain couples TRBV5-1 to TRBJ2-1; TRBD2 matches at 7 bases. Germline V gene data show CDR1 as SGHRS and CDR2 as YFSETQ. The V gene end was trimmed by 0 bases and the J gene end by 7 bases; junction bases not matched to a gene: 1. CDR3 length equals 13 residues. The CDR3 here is CASSLGLANEQFF. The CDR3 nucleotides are TGCGCCAGCAGCTTGGGACTAGCAAATGAGCAGTTCTTC.

CDR3 protein: CASSPGQGTYGEKLFF. The CDR3 DNA is TGTGCCAGTAGCCCGGGACAGGGGACCTACGGTGAAAAACTGTTTTTT. The chain couples TRBV19 to TRBJ1-4, with 10 nucleotides matching TRBD1. Looked up from germline, CDR1 is LNHDA and CDR2 is SQIVND (reference sequence). This CDR3 is built from 16 residues. With 6 bases clipped from V and 7 bases from J, the junction kept 11 bases outside the gene matches.

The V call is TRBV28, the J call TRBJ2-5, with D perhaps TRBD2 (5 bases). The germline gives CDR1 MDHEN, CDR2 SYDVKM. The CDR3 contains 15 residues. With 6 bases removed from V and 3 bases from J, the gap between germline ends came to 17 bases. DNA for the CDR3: TGTGCCAGCAGGTTACCGGGAAGTATGGAAGAGACCCAGTACTTC. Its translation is CASRLPGSMEETQYF.

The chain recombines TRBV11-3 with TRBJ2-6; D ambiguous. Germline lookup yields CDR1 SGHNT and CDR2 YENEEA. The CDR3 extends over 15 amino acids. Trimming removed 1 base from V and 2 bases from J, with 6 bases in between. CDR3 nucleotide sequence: TGTGCCAGCAGCTTAGCTGAGGCTGGGGCCAACGTCCTGACTTTC. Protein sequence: CASSLAEAGANVLTF.

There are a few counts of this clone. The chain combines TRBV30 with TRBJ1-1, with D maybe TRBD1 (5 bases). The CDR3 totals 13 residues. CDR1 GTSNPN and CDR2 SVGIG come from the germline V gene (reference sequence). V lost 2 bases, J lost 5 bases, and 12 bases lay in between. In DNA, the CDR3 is TGTGCCTGGAGTCTCTCAGGGTTGACTGAAGCTTTCTTT. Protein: CAWSLSGLTEAFF.

The CDR3 reads CAITQDRGPYEQYF. As DNA, the CDR3 is TGTGCCATCACTCAAGACAGGGGTCCCTACGAGCAGTACTTC. The chain is built from TRBV10-3 and TRBJ2-7, with TRBD1 matching over 8 bases. Per germline, CDR1 ENHRY and CDR2 SYGVKD. This CDR3 has 14 residues. Germline trimming cut 7 bases from V and 2 bases from J; bases unmatched to any gene: 7.

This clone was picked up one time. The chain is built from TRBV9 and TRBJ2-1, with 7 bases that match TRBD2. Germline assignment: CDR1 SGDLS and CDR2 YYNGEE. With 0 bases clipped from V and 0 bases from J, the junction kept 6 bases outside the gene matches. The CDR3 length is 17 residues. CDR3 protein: CASSVDVGGSSYNEQFF. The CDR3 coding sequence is TGTGCCAGCAGCGTAGATGTGGGGGGGAGCTCCTACAATGAGCAGTTCTTC.

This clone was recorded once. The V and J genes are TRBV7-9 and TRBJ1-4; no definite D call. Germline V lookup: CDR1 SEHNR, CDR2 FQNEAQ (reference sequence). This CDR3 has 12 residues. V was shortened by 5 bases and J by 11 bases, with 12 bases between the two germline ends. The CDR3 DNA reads TGTGCCAGCAGCCTTGACGGCGGGAAACTGTTTTTT. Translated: CASSLDGGKLFF.

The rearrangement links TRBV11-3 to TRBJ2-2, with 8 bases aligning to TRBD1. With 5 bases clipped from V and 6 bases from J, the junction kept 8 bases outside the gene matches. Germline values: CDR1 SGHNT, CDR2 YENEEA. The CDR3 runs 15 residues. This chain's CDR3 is CASSPGGGTPGELFF. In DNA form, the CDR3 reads TGTGCCAGCAGCCCAGGGGGCGGGACCCCCGGGGAGCTGTTTTTT. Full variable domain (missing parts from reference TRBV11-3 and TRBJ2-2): EAGVVQSPRYKIIEKKQPVAFWCNPISGHNTLYWYLQNLGQGPELLIRYENEEAVDDSQLPKDRFSAERLKGVDSTLKIQPAELGDSAVYLCASSPGGGTPGELFFGEGSRLTVL.

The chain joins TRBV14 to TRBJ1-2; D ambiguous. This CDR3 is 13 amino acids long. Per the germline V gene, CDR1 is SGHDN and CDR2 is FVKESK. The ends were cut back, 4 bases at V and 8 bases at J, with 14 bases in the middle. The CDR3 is CASSPVGGRGYTF. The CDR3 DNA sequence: TGTGCCAGCAGCCCCGTCGGAGGCAGGGGCTACACCTTC.

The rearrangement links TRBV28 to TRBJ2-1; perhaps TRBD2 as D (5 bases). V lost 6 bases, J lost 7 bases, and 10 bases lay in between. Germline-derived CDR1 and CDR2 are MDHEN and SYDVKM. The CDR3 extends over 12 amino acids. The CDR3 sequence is CASSDPGNEQFF. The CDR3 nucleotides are TGTGCCAGCAGCGATCCGGGGAATGAGCAGTTCTTC.

CDR3 amino acids: CASSRESGLRSGNTIYF. The CDR3 region has the DNA TGTGCCAGCAGCCGCGAATCAGGGCTGCGCTCTGGAAACACCATATATTTT. The chain carries TRBV3-1 (or the pseudogene TRBV3-2) and TRBJ1-3; D is perhaps TRBD1 (5 bases). Trimming shortened V by 4 bases and J by 0 bases, and 16 bases separated the two germline ends. Germline V gene lookup returns CDR1 LGHDT and CDR2 YNNKEL (reference sequence). The CDR3 is 17 residues long.

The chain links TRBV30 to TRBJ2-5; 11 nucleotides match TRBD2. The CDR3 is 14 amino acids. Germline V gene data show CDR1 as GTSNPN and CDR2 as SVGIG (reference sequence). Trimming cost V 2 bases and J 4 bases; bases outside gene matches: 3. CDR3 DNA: TGTGCCTGGAGTCGGCTAGCGGGAGGAGAGACCCAGTACTTC. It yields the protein CAWSRLAGGETQYF.

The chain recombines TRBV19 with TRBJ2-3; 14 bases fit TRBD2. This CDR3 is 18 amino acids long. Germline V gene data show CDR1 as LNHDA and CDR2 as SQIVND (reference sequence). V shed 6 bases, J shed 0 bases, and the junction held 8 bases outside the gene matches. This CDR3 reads CASRRGLAGASSTDTQYF. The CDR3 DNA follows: TGTGCCAGTAGAAGGGGACTAGCGGGGGCCTCTAGCACAGATACGCAGTATTTT.

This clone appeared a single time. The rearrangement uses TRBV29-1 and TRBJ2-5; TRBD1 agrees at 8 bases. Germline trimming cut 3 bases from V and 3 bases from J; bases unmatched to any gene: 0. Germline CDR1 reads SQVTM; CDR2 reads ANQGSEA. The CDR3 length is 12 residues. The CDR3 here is CSVETGEETQYF. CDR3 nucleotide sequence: TGCAGCGTTGAGACAGGGGAAGAGACCCAGTACTTC.

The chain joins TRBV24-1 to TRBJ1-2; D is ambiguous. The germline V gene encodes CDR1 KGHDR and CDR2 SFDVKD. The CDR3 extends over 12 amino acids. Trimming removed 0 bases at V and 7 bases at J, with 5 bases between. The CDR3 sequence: CATSDLVSGYTF. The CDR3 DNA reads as TGTGCCACCAGTGATTTGGTTAGTGGCTACACCTTC.